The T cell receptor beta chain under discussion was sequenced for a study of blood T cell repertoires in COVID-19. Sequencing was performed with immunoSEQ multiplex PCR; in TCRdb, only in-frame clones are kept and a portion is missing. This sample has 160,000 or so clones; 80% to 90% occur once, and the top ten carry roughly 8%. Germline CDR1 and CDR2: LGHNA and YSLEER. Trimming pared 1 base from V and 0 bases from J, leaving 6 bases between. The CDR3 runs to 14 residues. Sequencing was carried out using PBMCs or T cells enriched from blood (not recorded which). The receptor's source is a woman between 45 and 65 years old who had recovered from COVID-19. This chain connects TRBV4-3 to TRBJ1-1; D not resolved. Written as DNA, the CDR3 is TGCGCCAGCAGCCAAGTCGGTATGAACACTGAAGCTTTCTTT. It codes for CASSQVGMNTEAFF.